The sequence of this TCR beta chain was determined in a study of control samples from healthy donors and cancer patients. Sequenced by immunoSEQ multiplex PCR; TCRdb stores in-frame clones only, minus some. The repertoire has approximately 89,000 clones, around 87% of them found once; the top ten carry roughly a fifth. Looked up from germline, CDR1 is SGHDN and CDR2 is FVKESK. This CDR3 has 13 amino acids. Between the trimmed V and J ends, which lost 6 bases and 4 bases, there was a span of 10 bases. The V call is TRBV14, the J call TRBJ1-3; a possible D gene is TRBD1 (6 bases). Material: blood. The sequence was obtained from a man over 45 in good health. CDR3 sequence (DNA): TGTGCCAGCAGGCGGACAGAAGGAAACACCATATATTTT. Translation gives CASRRTEGNTIYF.